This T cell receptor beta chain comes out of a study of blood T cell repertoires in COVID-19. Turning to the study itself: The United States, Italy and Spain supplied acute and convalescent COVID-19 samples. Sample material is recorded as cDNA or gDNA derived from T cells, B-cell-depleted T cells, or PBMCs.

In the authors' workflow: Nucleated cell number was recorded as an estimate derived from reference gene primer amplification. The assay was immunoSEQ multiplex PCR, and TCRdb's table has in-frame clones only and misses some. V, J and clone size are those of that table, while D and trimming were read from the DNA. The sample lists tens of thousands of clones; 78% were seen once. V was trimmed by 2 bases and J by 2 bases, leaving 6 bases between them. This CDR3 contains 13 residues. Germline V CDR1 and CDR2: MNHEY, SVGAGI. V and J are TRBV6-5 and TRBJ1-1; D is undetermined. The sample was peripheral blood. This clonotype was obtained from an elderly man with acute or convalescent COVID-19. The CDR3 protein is CASSYEGNTEAFF. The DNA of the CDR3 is TGTGCCAGCAGTTACGAGGGCAACACTGAAGCTTTCTTT.